Each of the 28 T cell receptor beta chains below was sequenced from the same sample in a study of T cells in Graves' hyperthyroidism and ophthalmopathy. RNA transcripts were the template for amplifying TCR beta CDR3 regions. When the TCR CDR3 underwent first-round RT-PCR, the HTBI primer set was used. One entry per CDR3 protein, called by TCRdb with MiXCR from the multiplex PCR reads. The table includes under 350,000 distinct CDR3 sequences, approximately 15% detected once. The sample consisted of blood. Source of these receptors: a woman aged 55-70 years with Graves' ophthalmopathy.

The V gene is TRBV5-1, the J gene TRBJ1-3; D not certain. V was cut by 4 bases and J by 0 bases, with 14 bases left in between. The CDR3 is 16 amino acids. Germline V gene data show CDR1 as SGHRS and CDR2 as YFSETQ. The CDR3 loop is CASSPDLVRSGNTIYF. The DNA for the CDR3 is TGCGCCAGCAGCCCGGATTTGGTCCGCTCTGGAAACACCATATATTTT.

CDR3 DNA: TGTGCCAGCAGCGGCGGACGGTTCCAAGAGACCCAGTACTTC. Translating it yields CASSGGRFQETQYF. V is TRBV5-4 and J is TRBJ2-5; D is uncertain. Between the trimmed V and J ends, which lost 4 bases and 1 base, there was a span of 11 bases. Germline values: CDR1 SGHNT, CDR2 YYREEE (reference sequence). CDR3 length: 14 residues.

The sample holds many counts of this clonotype. The chain has TRBV6-1 and TRBJ1-5; perhaps TRBD1 as D (6 bases). With 6 bases removed from V and 5 bases from J, the gap between germline ends came to 11 bases. The CDR3 runs 13 residues. CDR1 and CDR2 from the germline V gene are MNHNS and SASEGT. CDR3: CASSINRDQPQHF. In nucleotides, the CDR3 is TGTGCCAGCAGCATAAACAGGGATCAGCCCCAGCATTTT.

This clonotype showed up many times. The genes are TRBV20-1 and TRBJ2-5; D may be TRBD2 (5 bases). The CDR3 is 13 residues long. Germline V gene lookup returns CDR1 DFQATT and CDR2 SNEGSKA (reference sequence). Deletions cut 8 bases from V and 0 bases from J, with 13 bases between. The CDR3 loop reads CSLVGSYQETQYF. CDR3 coding DNA: TGCAGTCTTGTTGGGAGCTACCAAGAGACCCAGTACTTC.

This clonotype has a count of ten or more. Written as DNA, the CDR3 is TGTGCCAGCAATTCGGGGGGGATTGGGGCTTTCTTT. Residues: CASNSGGIGAFF. This chain connects TRBV11-2 to TRBJ1-1; D is possibly TRBD1 (5 bases). The CDR3 spans 12 residues. CDR1 and CDR2 (germline): SGHAT, FQNNGV. Trimming pared 7 bases from V and 11 bases from J, leaving 17 bases between.

The rearrangement joins TRBV20-1 to TRBJ2-3; maybe TRBD1 (6 bases). The CDR3 contains 12 residues. The V end was cut by 6 bases, the J end by 8 bases, with 15 bases between. CDR1 and CDR2 from the germline V gene are DFQATT and SNEGSKA (reference sequence). CDR3 protein: CSALGGVGTQYF. As DNA, the CDR3 is TGCAGTGCCCTAGGGGGAGTTGGTACGCAGTATTTT.

Regarding this clonotype: A much bigger clone sits one base away, suggesting this may be a read error. This chain connects TRBV9 to TRBJ1-1; D uncertain. Deletions cut 0 bases from V and 5 bases from J, with 14 bases between. The V gene's germline CDR1 is SGDLS and CDR2 YYNGEE. The CDR3 covers 15 residues. The CDR3 is CASSVGDGFGTEAFF. The CDR3 DNA sequence: TGTGCCAGCAGCGTAGGAGACGGTTTCGGGACTGAAGCTTTCTTT.

This rearrangement joins TRBV20-1 to TRBJ1-1; 9 nucleotides align to TRBD1. Germline assignment: CDR1 DFQATT and CDR2 SNEGSKA (reference sequence). CDR3 size: 14 residues. V was clipped by 8 bases and J by 5 bases; unmatched bases: 12. The CDR3 protein is CSSRTGGVGTEAFF. DNA of the CDR3: TGCAGTTCTCGAACAGGGGGCGTCGGGACTGAAGCTTTCTTT.

This clonotype was seen ten or more times. V and J are TRBV9 and TRBJ1-1; D gene uncertain. Trimming stripped 2 bases from V and 7 bases from J, with 12 bases between. Per the germline V gene, CDR1 is SGDLS and CDR2 is YYNGEE. The length of the CDR3 is 13 residues. The CDR3 DNA reads as TGTGCCAGCAGCGTGGAACTCCGAGGTGAAGCTTTCTTT. It codes for CASSVELRGEAFF.

This clonotype was counted only a few times. The rearrangement links TRBV6-1 to TRBJ1-5, with D possibly TRBD1 on 6 matching bases. This CDR3 contains 16 residues. Per germline, CDR1 MNHNS and CDR2 SASEGT. The germline V and J ends were trimmed by 2 bases and 8 bases, with 19 bases remaining between them. CDR3 protein: CASSEIIAGAYKPQHF. The CDR3 DNA reads as TGTGCCAGCAGTGAAATCATCGCGGGGGCCTATAAGCCCCAGCATTTT.

This clonotype was recorded at least ten times. The gene calls are TRBV28 and TRBJ1-1; 7 positions match TRBD1. The CDR3 is 14 amino acids. Germline CDR1 reads MDHEN; CDR2 reads SYDVKM. Trimming removed 6 bases from V and 8 bases from J; junction bases left unmatched: 12. The CDR3 protein is CASSRDSDLWEAFF. The CDR3 DNA reads as TGTGCCAGCAGCCGGGACAGTGATCTTTGGGAAGCTTTCTTT.

Ten or more counts support this clonotype. The V call is TRBV7-2, the J call TRBJ2-1; 7 nucleotides line up with TRBD1. This CDR3 is 13 amino acids long. CDR1 SGHTA and CDR2 FQGNSA come from the germline V gene. The V and J ends lost 1 base and 7 bases, in that order; junction bases with no gene match: 1. CDR3 nucleotide sequence: TGTGCCAGCAGCTTAGGACAGGGTAATGAGCAGTTCTTC. Encoded protein: CASSLGQGNEQFF.

This clonotype was detected many times. The chain uses TRBV20-1 and TRBJ1-1; D remains ambiguous. This CDR3 is 16 amino acids long. Germline V gene data show CDR1 as DFQATT and CDR2 as SNEGSKA (reference sequence). The V end lost 5 bases, the J end lost 5 bases, and 24 bases lay between the germline ends. Here the CDR3 DNA reads TGCAGTGCTCCACGAGCCAGCCTGGGGATTAGGACTGAAGCTTTCTTT. Protein: CSAPRASLGIRTEAFF.

This clonotype was recorded many times. The gene calls are TRBV9 and TRBJ1-1, with D possibly TRBD1 on 5 matching bases. CDR1 is SGDLS and CDR2 is YYNGEE in the germline V gene. The CDR3 extends over 15 amino acids. V was cut by 4 bases and J by 1 base, with 14 bases left in between. The CDR3 bases are TGTGCCAGCAGCCCCCACCTGGACACGAACACTGAAGCTTTCTTT. Amino acids: CASSPHLDTNTEAFF.

This clonotype occurred many times. The chain employs TRBV28 and TRBJ2-7; TRBD2 agrees at 10 bases. Germline V gives CDR1 MDHEN, CDR2 SYDVKM. The junction had 5 bases not matched to a gene; V was cut back by 5 bases and J by 1 base. The CDR3 covers 15 residues. Here the CDR3 reads CASSPSGSASYEQYF. In DNA form, the CDR3 reads TGTGCCAGCAGTCCTAGCGGGAGTGCGTCCTACGAGCAGTACTTC.

This clonotype was observed many times. This sequence joins TRBV6-5 and TRBJ1-4; possibly TRBD1 for D (6 bases). In germline, CDR1 is MNHEY, CDR2 SVGAGI. CDR3 length: 14 residues. V lost 2 bases and J 7 bases, leaving 11 bases between the germline ends. In nucleotides, the CDR3 is TGTGCCAGCAGTTACCGGACAGTAGGTGAAAAACTGTTTTTT. Translated, it gives CASSYRTVGEKLFF.

This clonotype has a count of ten or more. V gene TRBV6-6 combines with J gene TRBJ2-7; no definite D call. Trimming stripped 2 bases from V and 2 bases from J, with 7 bases between. The CDR3 has 13 amino acids. Germline assignment: CDR1 MNHNY and CDR2 SVGAGI (reference sequence). CDR3 nucleotides: TGTGCCAGCAGTTACACCGCCGCCTACGAGCAGTACTTC. Translated, it gives CASSYTAAYEQYF.

This clonotype was picked up many times. V usage is TRBV11-2 and J usage is TRBJ1-2, with TRBD1 identical over 8 bases. This CDR3 is 17 amino acids long. V trimming: 5 bases; J trimming: 4 bases; junction bases outside the gene matches: 15. Germline lookup yields CDR1 SGHAT and CDR2 FQNNGV. CDR3 sequence (DNA): TGTGCCAGCAGCGGCCACAGGGGGGCTCCTCTCGGCTATGGCTACACCTTC. Its translation: CASSGHRGAPLGYGYTF.

The sample holds many counts of this clonotype. This chain joins TRBV7-8 and TRBJ1-3; TRBD1 is a possible D gene (5 bases). The V gene lost 1 base and the J gene lost 4 bases, with 14 bases spanning the gap. Germline V gene data show CDR1 as SGHVS and CDR2 as FQNEAQ. This CDR3 contains 16 residues. As DNA, the CDR3 is TGTGCCAGCAGCTTAGGGGGGAACGGACGCGGAAACACCATATATTTT. It encodes CASSLGGNGRGNTIYF.

This clonotype was recorded many times. In nucleotides, the CDR3 is TGTGCCAGCAGCACCCGGACAGGGGGTAGTGGCTACACCTTC. It codes for CASSTRTGGSGYTF. The V and J genes are TRBV7-2 and TRBJ1-2; TRBD1 matches 10 bases. V lost 5 bases, J lost 7 bases, and 7 bases stayed unmatched. The CDR3 extends over 14 amino acids. Looked up from germline, CDR1 is SGHTA and CDR2 is FQGNSA.

V is TRBV27 and J is TRBJ2-2, with D hard to call. The CDR3 is 16 residues long. V dropped 3 bases and J dropped 10 bases, with 21 bases sitting between them. CDR1 is MNHEY and CDR2 is SMNVEV in the germline V gene (reference sequence). The CDR3 coding sequence is TGTGCCAGCAGTTTCACCCCCGGACGTGCGTTCCTGGAGCTGTTTTTT. Translation gives CASSFTPGRAFLELFF.

As concerns this clonotype: Given a much more abundant clone one base away, this may be a read error. This rearrangement joins TRBV10-3 to TRBJ2-7, with 10 bases aligning to TRBD1. V shed 5 bases and J 0 bases; nucleotides not matched to a gene: 4. The CDR3 is 15 residues long. From germline, CDR1 is ENHRY and CDR2 SYGVKD. The CDR3: CAISKDRGSSYEQYF. CDR3 bases: TGTGCCATCAGTAAGGACAGGGGGAGCTCCTACGAGCAGTACTTC.

This clonotype was recorded at least ten times. The rearrangement links TRBV11-1 to TRBJ2-7; TRBD1 matches 8 bases. The V segment lost 4 bases and the J segment 0 bases; nucleotides outside the gene matches: 8. This CDR3 region has 16 residues. Germline lookup yields CDR1 SGHAT and CDR2 FQDESV (reference sequence). The CDR3 loop reads CASSSEMDRASYEQYF. DNA for the CDR3: TGTGCCAGCAGCTCAGAGATGGACAGGGCCTCCTACGAGCAGTACTTC.

The table lists this clonotype with many counts. The J gene is TRBJ2-4, the V gene TRBV12-3 or TRBV12-4; tentatively, D is TRBD1 or TRBD2 (5 bases each). The CDR3 has 15 amino acids. Trimming removed 6 bases from V and 0 bases from J, with 12 bases in between. CDR3 nucleotide sequence: TGTGCCAGCAGGGGGGACGGGGTAGCCAAAAACATTCAGTACTTC. Translating it yields CASRGDGVAKNIQYF.

The chain couples TRBV24-1 to TRBJ2-1; 9 bases match TRBD2. With 3 bases clipped from V and 13 bases from J, the junction kept 15 bases outside the gene matches. Germline CDR1 reads KGHDR; CDR2 reads SFDVKD. The CDR3 has 16 residues. For the CDR3, the DNA is TGTGCCACCAGTGATGCCACGGGACCAGCGGGGGGCGTCCAGTTCTTC. It yields the protein CATSDATGPAGGVQFF.

This clonotype showed up just a few times. The V gene is TRBV6-1, the J gene TRBJ2-3; TRBD2 agrees at 13 bases. The CDR3 covers 13 residues. Trimming at V came to 5 bases and at J to 8 bases, leaving 1 base not matched to a gene. Germline loops: CDR1 MNHNS, CDR2 SASEGT. The CDR3 sequence is CASSRTSGSTQYF. CDR3 nucleotides: TGTGCCAGCAGTAGGACTAGCGGGAGTACGCAGTATTTT.

This clonotype was seen many times. This chain joins TRBV6-2 or TRBV6-3 and TRBJ1-1, with D possibly matching TRBD1 (6 bases). The germline V and J ends were trimmed by 4 bases and 3 bases, with 15 bases remaining between them. The CDR3 is 15 amino acids. CDR1 and CDR2 from the germline V gene are MNHEY and SVGEGT. This CDR3 reads CASSFLSRGDTEAFF. The CDR3 nucleotides read TGTGCCAGCAGTTTCCTTTCCAGGGGAGACACTGAAGCTTTCTTT.

The chain is built from TRBV7-9 and TRBJ2-3; 10 nucleotides line up with TRBD1. From germline, CDR1 is SEHNR and CDR2 FQNEAQ (reference sequence). The CDR3 covers 16 residues. With 1 base clipped from V and 4 bases from J, the junction kept 5 bases outside the gene matches. CDR3 sequence: CASSLGPGQGSDTQYF. CDR3 in DNA: TGTGCCAGCAGCTTAGGACCGGGACAGGGGTCAGATACGCAGTATTTT.